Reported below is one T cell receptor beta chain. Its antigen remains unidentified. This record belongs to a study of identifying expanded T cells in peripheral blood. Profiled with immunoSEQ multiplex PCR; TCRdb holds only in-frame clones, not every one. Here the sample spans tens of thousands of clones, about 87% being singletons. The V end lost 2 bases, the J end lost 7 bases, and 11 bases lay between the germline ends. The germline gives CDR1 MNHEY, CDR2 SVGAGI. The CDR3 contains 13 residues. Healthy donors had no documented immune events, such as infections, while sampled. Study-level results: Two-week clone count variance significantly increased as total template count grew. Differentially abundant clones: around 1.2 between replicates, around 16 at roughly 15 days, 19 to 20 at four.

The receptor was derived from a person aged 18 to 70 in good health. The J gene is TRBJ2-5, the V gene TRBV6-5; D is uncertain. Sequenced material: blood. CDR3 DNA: TGTGCCAGCAGTTACAGCCGGGTCGGGACCCAGTACTTC. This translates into CASSYSRVGTQYF.